These 18 T cell receptor beta chains share one sample of origin, sequenced in a study of T-cell reconstitution after alpha-beta-depleted transplantation in children. It was with unique molecular identifiers that the TCRbeta library was prepared. TCRdb re-derived calls from the PCR reads in MiXCR, one entry per CDR3 protein. The sample holds over 450,000 distinct CDR3 sequences; under 12% are singletons and the top ten take around 2%. The sample here was PBMCs, taken before TCRalphabeta/CD19-depleted stem cell transplant. The receptor set was obtained from a child aged 2-9 years with inherited bone marrow failure, due to receive a stem cell transplant.

As for this clonotype: This may stem from a read error, because a much larger clone lies one nucleotide away. This chain uses TRBV6-2 or TRBV6-3 with TRBJ2-1; D is possibly TRBD2 (5 bases). Germline V CDR1 and CDR2: MNHEY, SVGEGT. The CDR3 length is 14 residues. The CDR3 region has the DNA TGTGCCAGCAGTTACAGAGCGGCTTACAATGACCAGTTCTTC. This codes for CASSYRAAYNDQFF.

The chain joins TRBV30 to TRBJ2-7; no clear D. Germline CDR1 and CDR2: GTSNPN and SVGIG (reference sequence). The CDR3 contains 13 residues. The V end lost 5 bases, the J end lost 1 base, and 12 bases lay between the germline ends. CDR3 sequence: CAWGKPISYEQYF. The CDR3, as DNA: TGTGCCTGGGGTAAGCCTATTTCCTACGAGCAGTACTTC.

This clonotype was observed a handful of times. The gene calls are TRBV30 and TRBJ1-2; 7 positions match TRBD1. Germline V gene sequence: CDR1 GTSNPN, CDR2 SVGIG (reference sequence). The CDR3 spans 14 residues. The J segment lost 3 bases and the V segment lost 0 bases, leaving 4 bases of the junction unmatched. The CDR3 region is CAWSVGGGDYGYTF. CDR3 DNA sequence: TGTGCCTGGAGTGTGGGAGGGGGCGACTATGGCTACACCTTC.

This clonotype was detected only a few times. The rearrangement joins TRBV19 to TRBJ2-1; 10 bases are a match to TRBD2. V lost 5 bases and J lost 7; bases outside the gene matches: 11. CDR1 is LNHDA, CDR2 SQIVND, per germline (reference sequence). The CDR3 spans 16 residues. The DNA of the CDR3 is TGTGCCAGTAGTGGGGCGGGAACTAGCGGGATGAATGAGCAGTTCTTC. It codes for CASSGAGTSGMNEQFF.

This clonotype was seen many times. The J gene is TRBJ2-3, the V gene TRBV6-1; D gene uncertain. Trimming removed 10 bases from V and 3 bases from J, with 17 bases in between. CDR1 and CDR2 from the germline V gene are MNHNS and SASEGT. The CDR3 is 14 residues long. The CDR3 protein is CATQSPGLTDTQYF. CDR3 coding DNA: TGTGCCACCCAGAGTCCCGGGCTTACAGATACGCAGTATTTT.

This clonotype was detected only a few times. This chain connects TRBV28 to TRBJ2-1; 7 bases map to TRBD2. Trimming took 3 bases from V and 5 from J; bases not matched to a gene: 4. From germline, CDR1 is MDHEN and CDR2 SYDVKM. The CDR3 covers 14 residues. CDR3 in amino acids: CASSFSSGNNEQFF. The CDR3 coding sequence is TGTGCCAGCAGTTTCTCTAGCGGAAACAATGAGCAGTTCTTC.

Ten or more counts support this clonotype. This chain uses TRBV24-1 with TRBJ2-5; 7 bases line up with TRBD2. CDR3 length equals 12 residues. V shed 3 bases and J 7 bases; nucleotides not matched to a gene: 1. Per the germline V gene, CDR1 is KGHDR and CDR2 is SFDVKD. The CDR3 nucleotides are TGTGCCACCAGTGATCCGGGGGGGACCCAGTACTTC. Protein sequence: CATSDPGGTQYF.

The chain carries TRBV28 and TRBJ2-3, with 10 bases that match TRBD1. The CDR3 loop spans 14 amino acids. Germline V CDR1 and CDR2: MDHEN, SYDVKM. J gave up 6 bases and V 8 bases, and 8 bases lay outside the gene matches. This chain's CDR3 is CASLPGQGPDTQYF. The CDR3 DNA sequence: TGTGCCAGCCTCCCGGGACAGGGGCCTGATACGCAGTATTTT.

V is TRBV6-5 and J is TRBJ1-5; no definite D call. This CDR3 comprises 14 residues. Trimming took 4 bases from V and 7 from J, leaving 14 bases between them. The germline V gene has CDR1 MNHEY and CDR2 SVGAGI. CDR3 DNA: TGTGCCAGCAGTTCTGGATGGATTTCCCAGCCCCAGCATTTT. Translated: CASSSGWISQPQHF.

The V and J genes are TRBV20-1 and TRBJ1-4; the D gene is possibly TRBD1 (5 bases). The germline V gene has CDR1 DFQATT and CDR2 SNEGSKA (reference sequence). CDR3 length: 13 amino acids. V was shortened by 7 bases and J by 2 bases, with 11 bases between the two germline ends. For the CDR3, the DNA is TGCAGTGACCCCCGGGACACTAATGAAAAACTGTTTTTT. Translation: CSDPRDTNEKLFF.

This clonotype was found many times. V usage is TRBV5-1 and J usage is TRBJ2-7; D is undetermined. Germline CDR1 reads SGHRS; CDR2 reads YFSETQ. V lost 2 bases to trimming and J lost 5 bases, with 14 bases between them. This CDR3 contains 14 residues. CDR3 sequence (DNA): TGCGCCAGCAGCTTTGGCATATCGGAAGACGAGCAGTACTTC. It codes for CASSFGISEDEQYF. Full variable domain (outside the CDR3, taken from reference TRBV5-1 and TRBJ2-7): KAGVTQTPRYLIKTRGQQVTLSCSPISGHRSVSWYQQTPGQGLQFLFEYFSETQRNKGNFPGRFSGRQFSNSRSEMNVSTLELGDSALYLCASSFGISEDEQYFGPGTRLTVT.

Ten or more counts support this clonotype. The chain has TRBV6-2 or TRBV6-3 and TRBJ2-7, with 8 bases matching TRBD2. The CDR3 loop spans 16 amino acids. Germline CDR1 reads MNHEY; CDR2 reads SVGEGT. Unmatched junction bases numbered 12, after V lost 6 bases and J lost 2 bases. The CDR3 protein is CASRQGKPGLAYEQYF. CDR3 in DNA: TGTGCCAGCAGACAGGGTAAGCCGGGACTAGCCTACGAGCAGTACTTC.

This clonotype was recorded at least ten times. The rearrangement links TRBV27 to TRBJ1-1; D remains ambiguous. V gave up 3 bases and J gave up 4 bases, with 12 bases separating them. This CDR3 comprises 14 residues. The V gene's germline CDR1 is MNHEY and CDR2 SMNVEV (reference sequence). The DNA for the CDR3 is TGTGCCAGCAGTTTTACGGGTGCGAGCACTGAAGCTTTCTTT. This gives the protein CASSFTGASTEAFF.

In its sample, this clonotype was seen many times. The chain employs TRBV7-9 and TRBJ2-7, with D tentatively TRBD2 (5 bases). Germline CDR1 is SEHNR and CDR2 is FQNEAQ (reference sequence). V gave up 3 bases and J gave up 5 bases, with 17 bases separating them. CDR3 size: 15 residues. Here the CDR3 reads CASSLGVGVGDEQYF. The DNA of the CDR3 is TGTGCCAGCAGCTTGGGTGTGGGAGTAGGAGACGAGCAGTACTTC.

This clonotype was counted at least ten times. The chain employs TRBV28 and TRBJ2-7, with D uncertain. V lost 3 bases, J lost 0 bases, and 18 bases lay in between. CDR3 size: 17 residues. In germline, CDR1 is MDHEN, CDR2 SYDVKM. Written as DNA, the CDR3 is TGTGCCAGCAGTTTCGCCCGGACGGCCCTGAGCTCCTACGAGCAGTACTTC. It yields the protein CASSFARTALSSYEQYF. Full variable domain (missing parts from reference TRBV28 and TRBJ2-7): DVKVTQSSRYLVKRTGEKVFLECVQDMDHENMFWYRQDPGLGLRLIYFSYDVKMKEKGDIPEGYSVSREKKERFSLILESASTNQTSMYLCASSFARTALSSYEQYFGPGTRLTVT.

This clonotype was counted ten times or more. V gene TRBV7-9 combines with J gene TRBJ2-6; D not resolved. Looked up from germline, CDR1 is SEHNR and CDR2 is FQNEAQ (reference sequence). V lost 8 bases and J 0 bases, leaving 5 bases between the germline ends. This CDR3 spans 13 amino acids. The CDR3 DNA sequence: TGTGCCAGCCTCCCCTCTGGGGCCAACGTCCTGACTTTC. It is translated as CASLPSGANVLTF.

This clonotype was seen repeatedly, ten times or more. The chain links TRBV4-3 to TRBJ2-7, with 12 bases fitting TRBD2. J lost 2 bases, V lost 3 bases, and 11 bases had no gene match. CDR3 size: 18 residues. Germline CDR1 and CDR2: LGHNA and YSLEER. The DNA of the CDR3 is TGCGCCAGCAGCCACCACCTCGGGACTAGCGGGCGCCCCTACGAGCAGTACTTC. Amino acid sequence: CASSHHLGTSGRPYEQYF.

As concerns this clonotype: Being one base from a much bigger clone, this may be a read error. The rearrangement joins TRBV29-1 to TRBJ2-3; the D gene is possibly TRBD1 (5 bases). Looked up from germline, CDR1 is SQVTM and CDR2 is ANQGSEA. The CDR3 is 15 residues long. Trimming pared 4 bases from V and 4 bases from J, leaving 18 bases between. This CDR3 reads CSVGATVGFSDTQYF. The DNA for the CDR3 is TGCAGCGTTGGAGCGACAGTGGGCTTTTCAGATACGCAGTATTTT.